A single sample is the source of the 7 T cell receptor beta chains below, sequenced in a study of blood T cell repertoires in COVID-19. Libraries were prepared by immunoSEQ multiplex PCR; TCRdb keeps only in-frame clonotypes and omits some of them. This sample has about 360,000 clones, with around 88% found just once. The sample comprised peripheral blood. The receptors were gathered from a man aged 25 to 45 with active or convalescent COVID-19.

The chain uses TRBV11-3 and TRBJ2-6, with D possibly being TRBD2 (5 bases). V dropped 2 bases and J dropped 2 bases, with 10 bases sitting between them. Germline V gene sequence: CDR1 SGHNT, CDR2 YENEEA. The CDR3 has 16 residues. In nucleotides, the CDR3 is TGTGCCAGCAGCTTACTTACCGGGACTGGGGCCAACGTCCTGACTTTC. Protein: CASSLLTGTGANVLTF.

This chain joins TRBV4-3 and TRBJ2-1; D not certain. Trimming shortened V by 4 bases and J by 6 bases, and 13 bases separated the two germline ends. Germline V gene data show CDR1 as LGHNA and CDR2 as YSLEER. The CDR3 covers 14 residues. CDR3 loop: CASSRGDEFNEQFF. CDR3 bases: TGCGCCAGCAGCCGAGGCGACGAATTCAATGAGCAGTTCTTC.

The chain combines TRBV7-9 with TRBJ1-2; a possible D gene is TRBD1 (6 bases). Germline V gene lookup returns CDR1 SEHNR and CDR2 FQNEAQ (reference sequence). The CDR3 covers 13 residues. Trimming removed 5 bases at V and 2 bases at J, with 9 bases between. In DNA, the CDR3 is TGTGCCAGCAGCGGGACATTCAACTATGGCTACACCTTC. Residues: CASSGTFNYGYTF.

The chain is built from TRBV7-9 and TRBJ1-5, with D possibly matching TRBD1 (5 bases). The CDR3 runs to 13 residues. Trimming took 2 bases from V and 5 from J, leaving 7 bases between them. In germline, CDR1 is SEHNR, CDR2 FQNEAQ (reference sequence). The CDR3 DNA is TGTGCCAGCAGCTTAATAGGGGATCAGCCCCAGCATTTT. As protein: CASSLIGDQPQHF.

This chain uses TRBV5-6 with TRBJ1-1; 11 positions agree with TRBD1. The V and J ends lost 3 bases and 2 bases, in that order; junction bases with no gene match: 6. Germline-derived CDR1 and CDR2 are SGHDT and YYEEEE. The CDR3 consists of 16 residues. For the CDR3, the DNA is TGTGCCAGCAGCTCCGGGACAGGGGGGTTAAACACTGAAGCTTTCTTT. Protein product: CASSSGTGGLNTEAFF.

This chain uses TRBV3-1 (or the pseudogene TRBV3-2) with TRBJ2-7, with D perhaps TRBD2 (6 bases). Trimming removed 1 base at V and 6 bases at J, with 16 bases between. The CDR3 spans 15 residues. The V gene's germline CDR1 is LGHDT and CDR2 YNNKEL (reference sequence). In DNA form, the CDR3 reads TGTGCCAGCAGCCAAGGGGCGGGACCGCGCTCCGAGCAGTACTTC. It is translated as CASSQGAGPRSEQYF.

The chain carries TRBV19 and TRBJ2-1; the D is unclear. The ends were cut back, 3 bases at V and 8 bases at J, with 17 bases in the middle. The CDR3 loop spans 15 amino acids. Germline lookup yields CDR1 LNHDA and CDR2 SQIVND (reference sequence). The CDR3 nucleotides are TGTGCCAGTAGTATCGGCCTAGATCGTCTGGATGAGCAGTTCTTC. This encodes CASSIGLDRLDEQFF.